The present TCR beta chain was sequenced within a study of blood T cells in healthy people across ages. CDR1 and CDR2 (germline): SGHDT, YYEEEE. The CDR3 is 12 residues long. Trimming took 3 bases from V and 11 from J, leaving 14 bases between them. Overall study findings and caveats: Naive T cell percentage strongly correlated with TCR beta diversity. Naive CD4+ cells and diversity were both higher in long-lived donors than in aged donors.

The second PCR ran 7 to 11 cycles with a sample-barcoded 5' primer and J-beta primers. Every cDNA was tagged by a template-switch adaptor with 12 random nucleotides. MiXCR, run by TCRdb on the 5' RACE reads, gives a single entry per CDR3 protein. This sample has 800,000 to 900,000 distinct CDR3 sequences, with about 62% found just once. The table lists this clonotype with a few counts. The antigen remains undetermined. The V gene is TRBV5-6, the J gene TRBJ1-1; D gene uncertain. This sequence originates from a man younger than 40 in good health. Sequencing was done on a sample of blood. In DNA, the CDR3 is TGTGCCAGCAGCTCAGGCGAGCCGAATGCTTTCTTT. It translates to CASSSGEPNAFF.